These 9 T cell receptor beta chains were sequenced from one sample in a study of CD8+ T cells in alopecia areata. Treatment: oral pan-JAK inhibitor, 5-10 mg twice daily. cDNA serving as the sequencing template came from extracted, reverse transcribed RNA. This table comes from immunoSEQ multiplex PCR, and its TCRdb copy is limited to in-frame clones, with some not included. This sample has about 110,000 clones, with roughly 84% found just once. Sample: CD8+ T cells sorted from blood, taken at week 24, from a patient treated with tofacitinib. The origin of the receptors is a human donor with alopecia areata.

The chain carries TRBV9 and TRBJ1-2, with D possibly matching TRBD1 (5 bases). CDR1 is SGDLS, CDR2 YYNGEE, per germline. V was pared by 0 bases and J by 8 bases, with 11 bases between. The length of the CDR3 is 13 residues. In nucleotides, the CDR3 is TGTGCCAGCAGCGTAGGGCAGGGAAACGGCTACACCTTC. This translates into CASSVGQGNGYTF.

The chain employs TRBV4-3 and TRBJ2-7; weak D call: TRBD2 (7 bases). This CDR3 is built from 16 residues. The germline gives CDR1 LGHNA, CDR2 YSLEER. V lost 0 bases to trimming and J lost 3 bases, with 15 bases between them. This chain's CDR3 is CASSQDRAGAFYEQYF. The CDR3 bases are TGCGCCAGCAGCCAAGATAGGGCGGGGGCCTTCTACGAGCAGTACTTC.

This chain links TRBV29-1 with TRBJ2-2, with D perhaps TRBD1 (5 bases). V was shortened by 4 bases and J by 4 bases, with 10 bases between the two germline ends. The CDR3 has 13 residues. Germline CDR1 and CDR2: SQVTM and ANQGSEA. The CDR3 sequence is CSVARDSTGELFF. The CDR3 DNA follows: TGCAGCGTTGCCAGGGATAGCACCGGGGAGCTGTTTTTT.

J is TRBJ1-4 and V is TRBV4-3, with D perhaps matching TRBD1 (5 bases). V was clipped by 4 bases and J by 5 bases, with 11 bases between them. The germline CDR1 and CDR2 sequences are LGHNA and YSLEER. CDR3 length: 14 amino acids. The CDR3 reads CASSPGTQNEKLFF. The CDR3 nucleotides read TGCGCCAGCAGCCCAGGGACTCAAAATGAAAAACTGTTTTTT.

The CDR3 coding sequence is TGTGCCGCGAAGCCGGGGGGTGACTACAATGAGCAGTTCTTC. Its translation is CAAKPGGDYNEQFF. The chain couples TRBV10-3 to TRBJ2-1, with 7 bases identical to TRBD2. This CDR3 spans 14 amino acids. Germline loops: CDR1 ENHRY, CDR2 SYGVKD. V was pared by 11 bases and J by 3 bases, with 10 bases of the junction left unmatched.

The chain is built from TRBV7-8 and TRBJ2-7; 7 bases are a match to TRBD1. Germline trimming cut 5 bases from V and 0 bases from J; bases unmatched to any gene: 7. This CDR3 is 15 amino acids long. Germline V lookup: CDR1 SGHVS, CDR2 FQNEAQ. This CDR3 is CASSRLGQNSYEQYF. The CDR3 DNA reads TGTGCCAGCAGCCGACTGGGACAGAACTCCTACGAGCAGTACTTC.

This chain links TRBV7-9 with TRBJ2-7; TRBD1 matches 9 bases. This CDR3 is 15 amino acids long. The germline CDR1 and CDR2 sequences are SEHNR and FQNEAQ (reference sequence). With 0 bases clipped from V and 5 bases from J, the junction kept 5 bases outside the gene matches. The CDR3 nucleotides are TGTGCCAGCAGCTTAGCGGGACAGGGTAAAGACGAGCAGTACTTC. It yields the protein CASSLAGQGKDEQYF.

The gene calls are TRBV29-1 and TRBJ2-2, with 8 bases matching TRBD1. Germline V gene data show CDR1 as SQVTM and CDR2 as ANQGSEA. This CDR3 is 14 amino acids long. V was pared by 6 bases and J by 4 bases, with 7 bases of the junction left unmatched. CDR3 region: CSVQGARGTGELFF. CDR3 DNA: TGCAGCGTGCAGGGGGCGCGGGGCACCGGGGAGCTGTTTTTT.

V and J are TRBV7-6 and TRBJ2-1; maybe TRBD2 (5 bases). CDR1 SGHVS and CDR2 FNYEAQ come from the germline V gene. V lost 5 bases, J lost 8 bases, and 13 bases lay in between. The CDR3 has 13 residues. DNA of the CDR3: TGTGCCAGCAGCCCCGGGGTGAGGGATGAGCAGTTCTTC. Translation gives CASSPGVRDEQFF. Based on the CDR3 plus reference TRBV7-6 and TRBJ2-1, the full variable domain is GAGVSQSPRYKVTKRGQDVALRCDPISGHVSLYWYRQALGQGPEFLTYFNYEAQQDKSGLPNDRFSAERPEGSISTLTIQRTEQRDSAMYRCASSPGVRDEQFFGPGTRLTVL.